These 31 T cell receptor beta chains share one sample of origin, sequenced in a study of shared clonotypes between healthy human individuals. CD8 cells regarded as naive lacked CD45RO, were positively chosen for CCR7, and omitted terminally differentiated effector memory CD45RA+ cells. The assay was immunoSEQ multiplex PCR, and TCRdb's table has in-frame clones only and misses some. The sample records over 2,000,000 clones, roughly 93% being singletons. Sequenced input: naive CD8+ T cells from PBMCs. The receptors stem from a man aged 18 to 29 in good health. Some clones in this sample may be carry-over from other donors' samples.

A single count supports this clone. This sequence joins TRBV28 and TRBJ2-1; either TRBD1 or TRBD2 may fit D (5 bases each). This CDR3 has 16 amino acids. V was clipped by 2 bases and J by 9 bases, with 20 bases between them. Germline-derived CDR1 and CDR2 are MDHEN and SYDVKM. CDR3 DNA sequence: TGTGCCAGCAGTTTACCAGGGACCCGAAATAAGGGTGAGCAGTTCTTC. It encodes CASSLPGTRNKGEQFF.

The rearrangement joins TRBV2 to TRBJ2-4, with D perhaps TRBD2 (5 bases). V lost 3 bases and J 0 bases, leaving 9 bases between the germline ends. The CDR3 contains 15 residues. In germline, CDR1 is SNHLY, CDR2 FYNNEI. The CDR3 DNA reads as TGTGCCAGCAGTGATCTCGGGGTAGCCAAAAACATTCAGTACTTC. Protein sequence: CASSDLGVAKNIQYF.

This sequence joins TRBV5-6 and TRBJ2-7, with D possibly TRBD2 on 6 matching bases. The germline CDR1 and CDR2 sequences are SGHDT and YYEEEE. This CDR3 is built from 13 residues. The V end was cut by 3 bases, the J end by 3 bases, with 10 bases between. The CDR3 loop is CASSWGSGYEQYF. DNA for the CDR3: TGTGCCAGCAGCTGGGGTAGCGGCTACGAGCAGTACTTC. The full variable domain, completed using reference TRBV5-6 and TRBJ2-7, is DAGVTQSPTHLIKTRGQQVTLRCSPKSGHDTVSWYQQALGQGPQFIFQYYEEEERQRGNFPDRFSGHQFPNYSSELNVNALLLGDSALYLCASSWGSGYEQYFGPGTRLTVT.

The rearrangement links TRBV11-2 to TRBJ2-7, with D hard to call. The germline V and J ends were trimmed by 1 base and 0 bases, with 19 bases remaining between them. There are 18 residues in the CDR3. Germline CDR1 is SGHAT and CDR2 is FQNNGV. The CDR3 here is CASSLAFLAAYPSYEQYF. CDR3 sequence (DNA): TGTGCCAGCAGCTTAGCATTTTTAGCTGCCTACCCCTCCTACGAGCAGTACTTC.

This clone is a singleton in its sample. The DNA for the CDR3 is TGCGCCAGCAGTCTAAGGGGATTAGACGGAGCGCTGGGTACTGAAGCTTTCTTT. Protein sequence: CASSLRGLDGALGTEAFF. The chain combines TRBV23-1 with TRBJ1-1; D possibly corresponds to TRBD1 (5 bases). TRBV23-1 is an ORF, and what it does is uncertain. V was pared by 4 bases and J by 5 bases, with 26 bases between. The CDR3 covers 18 residues.

The chain links TRBV15 to TRBJ1-1, with D possibly matching TRBD1 (6 bases). CDR3 length equals 13 residues. V was shortened by 9 bases and J by 0 bases, with 11 bases between the two germline ends. Germline V gives CDR1 LNHNV, CDR2 YYDKDF (reference sequence). The CDR3 spells CATGGAMNTEAFF. CDR3 nucleotides: TGTGCCACGGGGGGCGCCATGAACACTGAAGCTTTCTTT.

Comment on this clone: Different DNA sequences within this sample yield the same CDR3. The chain has TRBV29-1 and TRBJ2-1, with 8 bases that match TRBD1. The length of the CDR3 is 10 residues. Germline V gives CDR1 SQVTM, CDR2 ANQGSEA. The trim removed 6 bases at V and 10 bases at J, leaving 2 bases unmatched. CDR3 sequence: CSVGQGEQFF. As DNA, the CDR3 is TGCAGCGTCGGACAGGGAGAGCAGTTCTTC.

This chain links TRBV4-1 with TRBJ1-1, with TRBD1 matching 11 bases. CDR3 size: 15 residues. J lost 5 bases, V lost 2 bases, and 4 bases had no gene match. CDR1 and CDR2 (germline): MGHRA, YSYEKL. The CDR3 coding sequence is TGCGCCAGCAGCCAAATGGGACAGGGGGGAACTGAAGCTTTCTTT. Translated, it gives CASSQMGQGGTEAFF.

The genes are TRBV7-9 and TRBJ1-1; D may be TRBD1 (6 bases). Per germline, CDR1 SEHNR and CDR2 FQNEAQ (reference sequence). Trimming took 5 bases from V and 8 from J, leaving 12 bases between them. CDR3 length: 12 residues. The CDR3: CASSPGHQEAFF. Written as DNA, the CDR3 is TGTGCCAGCAGCCCGGGACACCAAGAAGCTTTCTTT. Complete variable domain (other parts from reference TRBV7-9 and TRBJ1-1): DTGVSQNPRHKITKRGQNVTFRCDPISEHNRLYWYRQTLGQGPEFLTYFQNEAQLEKSRLLSDRFSAERPKGSFSTLEIQRTEQGDSAMYLCASSPGHQEAFFGQGTRLTVV.

The rearrangement joins TRBV28 to TRBJ2-7; D is unresolved. The V end lost 3 bases, the J end lost 6 bases, and 6 bases lay between the germline ends. This CDR3 contains 11 residues. Germline CDR1 reads MDHEN; CDR2 reads SYDVKM. The CDR3 coding sequence is TGTGCCAGCAGTTTCCCGGGCGAGCAGTACTTC. It encodes CASSFPGEQYF. Full variable domain (remainder filled in from reference TRBV28 and TRBJ2-7): DVKVTQSSRYLVKRTGEKVFLECVQDMDHENMFWYRQDPGLGLRLIYFSYDVKMKEKGDIPEGYSVSREKKERFSLILESASTNQTSMYLCASSFPGEQYFGPGTRLTVT.

This chain connects TRBV9 to TRBJ2-3; possible D gene TRBD2, 5 bases. There are 14 residues in the CDR3. The ends were cut back, 0 bases at V and 4 bases at J, with 9 bases in the middle. CDR1 SGDLS and CDR2 YYNGEE come from the germline V gene. In DNA, the CDR3 is TGTGCCAGCAGCGTAGTTATGAGGGCAGATACGCAGTATTTT. Translated: CASSVVMRADTQYF.

The CDR3 coding sequence is TGTGCCAGCAGTCCCCTGTCCTACGAGCAGTACTTC. Amino acid sequence: CASSPLSYEQYF. J is TRBJ2-5 and V is TRBV28; D gene unclear. The DNA end lines up better with TRBJ2-7; the J call may be wrong. The germline CDR1 and CDR2 sequences are MDHEN and SYDVKM. There are 12 residues in the CDR3.

The rearrangement links TRBV10-2 to TRBJ1-3; D gene unclear. Trimming left V 9 bases short and J 2 bases short, with 14 bases between. The germline CDR1 and CDR2 sequences are WSHSY and SAAADI. The CDR3 runs to 14 residues. The CDR3 region has the DNA TGCGCCAGTGGACGAATGGGTGCTGGAAACACCATATATTTT. Its translation: CASGRMGAGNTIYF.

This rearrangement joins TRBV9 to TRBJ1-1; no clear D gene. Germline-derived CDR1 and CDR2 are SGDLS and YYNGEE. V was trimmed by 4 bases and J by 4 bases, leaving 8 bases between them. The CDR3 has 12 residues. Here the CDR3 DNA reads TGTGCCAGCAGCCCCCAAACCACTGAAGCTTTCTTT. As protein: CASSPQTTEAFF.

The rearrangement uses TRBV28 and TRBJ1-3; D might be TRBD1 (5 bases). Deletions cut 5 bases from V and 4 bases from J, with 15 bases between. In germline, CDR1 is MDHEN, CDR2 SYDVKM. The length of the CDR3 is 15 residues. CDR3 DNA: TGTGCCAGCAGTGCCTTCCTTAACAGGGGAAACACCATATATTTT. This codes for CASSAFLNRGNTIYF.

This clone has just one count. J is TRBJ2-6 and V is TRBV7-9, with D tentatively TRBD1 (5 bases). The CDR3 has 17 amino acids. Germline CDR1 reads SEHNR; CDR2 reads FQNEAQ (reference sequence). Trimming stripped 4 bases from V and 1 base from J, with 14 bases between. For the CDR3, the DNA is TGTGCCAGCAGCTCAACCTCCAGGGTGTCTGGGGCCAACGTCCTGACTTTC. It specifies CASSSTSRVSGANVLTF.

The chain has TRBV5-1 and TRBJ2-5; D is possibly TRBD1 (5 bases). Germline V gene data show CDR1 as SGHRS and CDR2 as YFSETQ. This CDR3 comprises 13 residues. Trimming shortened V by 4 bases and J by 2 bases, and 9 bases separated the two germline ends. This chain's CDR3 is CASSRTRQETQYF. CDR3 nucleotides: TGCGCCAGCAGCCGGACAAGACAAGAGACCCAGTACTTC.

CDR3 nucleotides: TGTGCCAGTCACAGGTTTGGGGACACTGAAGCTTTCTTT. It is translated as CASHRFGDTEAFF. This sequence joins TRBV7-9 and TRBJ1-1, with a possible D match to TRBD1 (5 bases). Germline V gene data show CDR1 as SEHNR and CDR2 as FQNEAQ (reference sequence). V was shortened by 9 bases and J by 3 bases, with 14 bases between the two germline ends. The CDR3 extends over 13 amino acids.

The chain couples TRBV10-3 to TRBJ2-5; D is perhaps TRBD1 (5 bases). Germline V gene data show CDR1 as ENHRY and CDR2 as SYGVKD. The ends were cut back, 5 bases at V and 4 bases at J, with 14 bases in the middle. The CDR3 spans 14 residues. In DNA, the CDR3 is TGTGCCATCAGTCTCTCCGCAGGGCCAGAGACCCAGTACTTC. It specifies CAISLSAGPETQYF.

The V gene is TRBV6-6, the J gene TRBJ2-7, with a weak D call TRBD1 (5 bases). The CDR3 length is 14 residues. Deletions cut 5 bases from V and 5 bases from J, with 16 bases between. CDR1 and CDR2 from the germline V gene are MNHNY and SVGAGI (reference sequence). The CDR3 bases are TGTGCCAGCAGTCCCTCTGCAGGGTACGACGAGCAGTACTTC. Its translation: CASSPSAGYDEQYF.

The table lists this clone with a few counts. The chain uses TRBV2 and TRBJ1-1, with D possibly TRBD1 on 5 matching bases. CDR1 is SNHLY and CDR2 is FYNNEI in the germline V gene. V was pared by 7 bases and J by 4 bases, with 13 bases between. CDR3 size: 13 residues. The CDR3 is CASKQGRGTEAFF. CDR3 nucleotides: TGTGCCAGCAAGCAGGGAAGGGGCACTGAAGCTTTCTTT.

The count of this clone is one. The chain recombines TRBV15 with TRBJ2-4; no reliable D call. The length of the CDR3 is 16 residues. Germline V gene lookup returns CDR1 LNHNV and CDR2 YYDKDF (reference sequence). V gave up 1 base and J gave up 3 bases, with 13 bases separating them. The CDR3: CATSRGGSVGKNIQYF. The CDR3, as DNA: TGTGCCACCAGCAGAGGAGGTTCCGTTGGCAAAAACATTCAGTACTTC.

This chain uses TRBV19 with TRBJ2-6; D uncertain. The CDR3 covers 16 residues. V lost 7 bases and J 2 bases, leaving 15 bases between the germline ends. Germline lookup yields CDR1 LNHDA and CDR2 SQIVND (reference sequence). The CDR3 reads CASTPSGITGANVLTF. CDR3 DNA: TGTGCCAGTACCCCCTCCGGCATAACTGGGGCCAACGTCCTGACTTTC. Full variable domain (rest looked up from reference TRBV19 and TRBJ2-6): DGGITQSPKYLFRKEGQNVTLSCEQNLNHDAMYWYRQDPGQGLRLIYYSQIVNDFQKGDIAEGYSVSREKKESFPLTVTSAQKNPTAFYLCASTPSGITGANVLTFGAGSRLTVL.

V is TRBV15 and J is TRBJ1-5; D might be TRBD1 (5 bases). Trimming removed 0 bases from V and 7 bases from J, with 19 bases in between. Germline lookup yields CDR1 LNHNV and CDR2 YYDKDF (reference sequence). CDR3 length: 17 residues. This chain's CDR3 is CATSRDLLWQGGQPQHF. CDR3 nucleotide sequence: TGTGCCACCAGCAGAGATCTTTTATGGCAGGGAGGACAGCCCCAGCATTTT.

On this clone: Other DNA sequences in this specimen translate into the identical CDR3. The chain couples TRBV28 to TRBJ2-7, with D maybe TRBD1 (5 bases). This CDR3 region has 12 residues. Germline V gene sequence: CDR1 MDHEN, CDR2 SYDVKM. Trimming stripped 2 bases from V and 5 bases from J, with 7 bases between. The CDR3 region is CASSLGANEQYF. CDR3 DNA sequence: TGTGCCAGCAGTTTAGGGGCTAACGAGCAGTACTTC.

The V gene is TRBV21-1, the J gene TRBJ2-3; the table's D call TRBD2 went unverified against the DNA. TRBV21-1 is a pseudogene. There are 17 residues in the CDR3. The CDR3 is CASSLRPGLAATDTQYF. The CDR3 nucleotides read TGTGCCAGCAGCCTCCGTCCCGGACTAGCGGCTACCGATACGCAGTATTTT.

With regard to this clone: This CDR3 is also generated by other DNA sequences in the sample. The chain links TRBV9 to TRBJ1-1; unclear D gene. The CDR3 runs 13 residues. Per the germline V gene, CDR1 is SGDLS and CDR2 is YYNGEE. V gave up 0 bases and J gave up 5 bases, with 8 bases separating them. The chain's CDR3 is CASSVGVGTEAFF. In DNA, the CDR3 is TGTGCCAGCAGCGTAGGCGTAGGTACTGAAGCTTTCTTT. Filled out from reference TRBV9 and TRBJ1-1, the complete variable domain reads DSGVTQTPKHLITATGQRVTLRCSPRSGDLSVYWYQQSLDQGLQFLIQYYNGEERAKGNILERFSAQQFPDLHSELNLSSLELGDSALYFCASSVGVGTEAFFGQGTRLTVV.

The chain uses TRBV27 and TRBJ2-2; maybe TRBD2 (6 bases). Germline CDR1 is MNHEY and CDR2 is SMNVEV (reference sequence). V was pared by 5 bases and J by 7 bases, with 20 bases between. This CDR3 region has 16 residues. CDR3 DNA sequence: TGTGCCAGCAGTATACCGACTAGGCGCGGTAACGGGGAGCTGTTTTTT. Protein: CASSIPTRRGNGELFF.

The rearrangement links TRBV7-9 to TRBJ2-6, with a weak D call TRBD2 (6 bases). Trimming removed 3 bases at V and 0 bases at J, with 9 bases between. CDR1 is SEHNR, CDR2 FQNEAQ, per germline (reference sequence). This CDR3 has 16 amino acids. CDR3 sequence: CASSFKRASGANVLTF. The DNA for the CDR3 is TGTGCCAGCAGCTTCAAGCGGGCCTCTGGGGCCAACGTCCTGACTTTC.

As concerns this clone: The same CDR3 is also encoded by other DNA sequences in this sample. The gene calls are TRBV5-1 and TRBJ1-2, with D uncertain. The CDR3 runs to 11 residues. Germline assignment: CDR1 SGHRS and CDR2 YFSETQ. V gave up 2 bases and J gave up 8 bases, with 7 bases separating them. The CDR3 is CASSLSGGYTF. The DNA for the CDR3 is TGCGCCAGCAGCTTAAGTGGGGGCTACACCTTC.

This chain joins TRBV19 and TRBJ1-2; the D is unclear. CDR1 and CDR2 from the germline V gene are LNHDA and SQIVND (reference sequence). Trimming cost V 0 bases and J 6 bases, with 14 bases left between them. CDR3 length equals 15 residues. CDR3 loop: CASSIEGITGNGYTF. In nucleotides, the CDR3 is TGTGCCAGTAGTATAGAAGGTATTACGGGAAATGGCTACACCTTC.